This passage covers 17 T cell receptor beta chains from one sample sequenced in a study of T cells in Graves' hyperthyroidism and ophthalmopathy (dated by TCRdb to about 2019). To prepare the library, multiplex PCR was applied. The sequencing machine was an Illumina HiSeq 2000. Amplification of TCR beta CDR3 regions was carried out from RNA transcripts. The TCR CDR3 was subjected to a first round of RT-PCR using the HTBI primer set and the Qiagen OneStep RT-PCR kit. Using fastp at Q25 and MiXCR, TCRdb reprocessed the public reads and kept productive beta chains. Each CDR3 protein gets just one entry, which takes the most common genes and DNA from the rows behind it. This sample gives more than 600,000 distinct CDR3 sequences in total; over 15% of them show up just once. Of the sample, around 7.7% falls within the top ten clones. The sequenced material came from blood. These receptors originate from a man aged 18 to 35 with Graves' hyperthyroidism.

V gene TRBV7-8 combines with J gene TRBJ2-1, with 9 bases lining up with TRBD2. This CDR3 spans 14 amino acids. The ends lost 2 bases at V and 14 bases at J; junction bases unmatched: 10. CDR1 is SGHVS and CDR2 is FQNEAQ in the germline V gene. The CDR3 bases are TGTGCCAGCAGCTTAAAGGTTGCGGGAGGGCCTGAGTTCTTC. This codes for CASSLKVAGGPEFF.

This clonotype was counted many times. This chain joins TRBV7-9 and TRBJ2-1, with 8 bases that match TRBD2. The V segment lost 1 base and the J segment 0 bases; nucleotides outside the gene matches: 2. The CDR3 is made up of 16 amino acids. Germline V gene data show CDR1 as SEHNR and CDR2 as FQNEAQ (reference sequence). The CDR3 DNA sequence: TGTGCCAGCAGCTTAGGTAGCGGGACCTCCTACAATGAGCAGTTCTTC. This sequence encodes CASSLGSGTSYNEQFF.

The chain recombines TRBV9 with TRBJ1-1; TRBD1 matches 12 bases. Per the germline V gene, CDR1 is SGDLS and CDR2 is YYNGEE. The CDR3 contains 14 residues. The trim removed 6 bases at V and 11 bases at J, leaving 11 bases unmatched. CDR3 in DNA: TGTGCCAGCACGCGTGGGACAGGGGGCGGCGGGGCTTTCTTT. Encoded protein: CASTRGTGGGGAFF.

The chain employs TRBV20-1 and TRBJ1-4; maybe TRBD1 (5 bases). The CDR3 is 14 amino acids. Germline V gives CDR1 DFQATT, CDR2 SNEGSKA (reference sequence). Trimming left V 0 bases short and J 8 bases short, with 13 bases between. The CDR3: CSARDGGAREKLFF. The CDR3 DNA reads TGCAGTGCTAGAGATGGAGGGGCGAGGGAAAAACTGTTTTTT.

This clonotype was recorded at least ten times. This chain uses TRBV3-1 with TRBJ1-5; 7 bases are shared with TRBD1. After removal of 11 bases from V and 2 bases from J, the junction contained 6 bases not matched to a gene. The V gene's germline CDR1 is LGHDT and CDR2 YNNKEL (reference sequence). CDR3 size: 13 residues. The CDR3: CAAPGTGNQPQHF. DNA for the CDR3: TGTGCCGCCCCCGGGACAGGCAATCAGCCCCAGCATTTT. The entire variable domain, with the rest obtained from reference TRBV3-1 and TRBJ1-5, is as follows: DTAVSQTPKYLVTQMGNDKSIKCEQNLGHDTMYWYKQDSKKFLKIMFSYNNKELIINETVPNRFSPKSPDKAHLNLHINSLELGDSAVYFCAAPGTGNQPQHFGDGTRLSIL.

This clonotype was counted at least ten times. V gene TRBV28 combines with J gene TRBJ1-4; no reliable D call. The CDR3 length is 11 residues. With 10 bases removed from V and 7 bases from J, the gap between germline ends came to 10 bases. CDR1 and CDR2 (germline): MDHEN, SYDVKM. The CDR3 spells CATRGSEKLFF. The CDR3 nucleotides read TGTGCCACCCGAGGGAGTGAAAAACTGTTTTTT.

This clonotype appeared many times. The rearrangement links TRBV12-3 or TRBV12-4 to TRBJ2-7, with 7 bases that match TRBD1. Unmatched junction bases numbered 12, after V lost 5 bases and J lost 2 bases. The CDR3 contains 16 residues. For the CDR3, the DNA is TGTGCCAGCAGTCCACAACCACAGGGGCCCACCTACGAGCAGTACTTC. Protein: CASSPQPQGPTYEQYF.

This clonotype was seen ten or more times. This sequence joins TRBV27 and TRBJ2-5; 8 bases map to TRBD1. In germline, CDR1 is MNHEY, CDR2 SMNVEV (reference sequence). V dropped 2 bases and J dropped 2; count of bases not matched to a gene: 4. This CDR3 is built from 15 residues. CDR3 in DNA: TGTGCCAGCAGTTTACTGGGACAGGTTCAAGAGACCCAGTACTTC. Translation: CASSLLGQVQETQYF.

V and J are TRBV4-3 and TRBJ2-7, with D possibly TRBD2 on 6 matching bases. Trimming pared 0 bases from V and 1 base from J, leaving 13 bases between. The CDR3 sequence is 16 residues long. In germline, CDR1 is LGHNA, CDR2 YSLEER. CDR3 protein: CASSQDTAGTSYEQYF. The CDR3 coding sequence is TGCGCCAGCAGCCAAGATACGGCCGGGACTTCCTACGAGCAGTACTTC.

The chain joins TRBV30 to TRBJ2-7; D may be TRBD1 or TRBD2 (5 bases each). CDR3 length equals 15 residues. CDR1 and CDR2 from the germline V gene are GTSNPN and SVGIG (reference sequence). V was trimmed by 2 bases and J by 0 bases, leaving 14 bases between them. CDR3 nucleotides: TGTGCCTGGAGTCTTGGGTGGGGGAGCTCCTACGAGCAGTACTTC. It translates to CAWSLGWGSSYEQYF. The full variable domain, rest sourced from reference TRBV30 and TRBJ2-7, is SQTIHQWPATLVQPVGSPLSLECTVEGTSNPNLYWYRQAAGRGLQLLFYSVGIGQISSEVPQNLSASRPQDRQFILSSKKLLLSDSGFYLCAWSLGWGSSYEQYFGPGTRLTVT.

This chain links TRBV29-1 with TRBJ2-7; D uncertain. The V gene lost 3 bases and the J gene lost 2 bases, with 8 bases spanning the gap. This CDR3 comprises 12 residues. The germline V gene has CDR1 SQVTM and CDR2 ANQGSEA. CDR3 in amino acids: CSVEITPYEQYF. The CDR3 DNA reads TGCAGCGTTGAGATTACCCCCTACGAGCAGTACTTC.

The chain is built from TRBV29-1 and TRBJ1-2; D is undetermined. This CDR3 comprises 13 residues. Trimming pared 7 bases from V and 5 bases from J, leaving 17 bases between. The germline V gene has CDR1 SQVTM and CDR2 ANQGSEA. CDR3 in amino acids: CSAKTNRPYGYTF. The CDR3 bases are TGCAGCGCGAAGACCAACCGACCTTATGGCTACACCTTC.

This clonotype was seen more than once but under ten times. The J gene is TRBJ1-5, the V gene TRBV18, with D perhaps matching TRBD1 (6 bases). Germline-derived CDR1 and CDR2 are KGHSH and LQKENI. The CDR3 spans 15 residues. Trimming took 1 base from V and 2 from J, leaving 9 bases between them. Here the CDR3 reads CASSPQRQGNQPQHF. CDR3 in DNA: TGTGCCAGCTCACCACAGAGACAGGGCAATCAGCCCCAGCATTTT.

This clonotype was counted only a few times. The chain has TRBV10-3 and TRBJ2-7; D gene unclear. The CDR3 is made up of 13 amino acids. The germline CDR1 and CDR2 sequences are ENHRY and SYGVKD. Trimming removed 2 bases from V and 2 bases from J, with 7 bases in between. In nucleotides, the CDR3 is TGTGCCATCAGTGAGACTCATACCTACGAGCAGTACTTC. It is translated as CAISETHTYEQYF.

This clonotype was seen a handful of times. The chain recombines TRBV18 with TRBJ1-5, with D unclear. CDR3 length equals 14 residues. Trimming took 1 base from V and 7 from J, leaving 11 bases between them. Germline-derived CDR1 and CDR2 are KGHSH and LQKENI. This CDR3 is CASSPQGGEQPQHF. For the CDR3, the DNA is TGTGCCAGCTCACCACAGGGTGGGGAACAGCCCCAGCATTTT.

This clonotype came up a few times. The genes are TRBV7-8 and TRBJ1-5; D is perhaps TRBD1 (5 bases). Between the trimmed V and J ends, which lost 5 bases and 6 bases, there was a span of 11 bases. This CDR3 is built from 13 residues. The germline V gene encodes CDR1 SGHVS and CDR2 FQNEAQ. For the CDR3, the DNA is TGTGCCAGCAGCGTAAGAGGGGTTCAGCCCCAGCATTTT. This encodes CASSVRGVQPQHF.

This clonotype was detected only a few times. This rearrangement joins TRBV19 to TRBJ1-5; TRBD1 matches at 7 bases. Germline V gene data show CDR1 as LNHDA and CDR2 as SQIVND (reference sequence). The V and J ends lost 8 bases and 1 base, in that order; junction bases with no gene match: 5. The CDR3 is 14 amino acids. CDR3 DNA: TGTGCCAGTGCATACAGGGGCAGCAATCAGCCCCAGCATTTT. Translated: CASAYRGSNQPQHF.